This T cell receptor (beta chain) was observed in a study of T cells after yellow fever vaccination. Study-wide context: In the case of low-cell-number fractions, SMART-Seq v4 Ultra Low Input was used for preparation. Findings and limits, study-wide: It was a weaker secondary response, yet one that peaked faster, at day 5 versus 15. The study re-detected most primary-vaccination clones after the booster (around 96% CD4, 88% CD8).

This clonotype was detected many times. The antigen is unknown. For TCR, cDNA came from 5'RACE template switching, which added a universal primer site and UMIs. MiXCR was run by TCRdb on the 5' RACE reads, yielding one entry per CDR3 protein. Of 250,000 to 400,000 distinct CDR3 sequences listed, 3.5% to 4.5% were seen once; the top ten hold 15% to 20%. The CDR3 totals 17 residues. Trimming at V came to 4 bases and at J to 6 bases, leaving 13 bases not matched to a gene. Germline V gene lookup returns CDR1 MNHEY and CDR2 SMNVEV (reference sequence). Sample: PBMCs, taken 15 days after the yellow fever booster vaccination. The gene calls are TRBV27 and TRBJ2-1, with 9 positions matching TRBD2. The TCR originated in a man between 18 and 35 years old who received the YFV17D yellow fever vaccine. This chain's CDR3 is CASSSRGTSTTFNEQFF. The CDR3 DNA is TGTGCCAGCAGTTCTAGGGGGACTAGCACCACTTTCAATGAGCAGTTCTTC.